This entry is about one TCR beta chain. The repertoire was sequenced with immunoSEQ multiplex PCR; TCRdb's copy has only in-frame clones and lacks some. The profile shows about 37,000 clones, about 85% of them singletons. Processing of graft tissue released intraepithelial and lamina propria lymphocytes. The data are from a study of graft-versus-host responses after intestinal transplantation. Germline V gene sequence: CDR1 SQVTM, CDR2 ANQGSEA. Trimming pared 6 bases from V and 4 bases from J, leaving 12 bases between. CDR3 length: 12 residues. The TCR comes from a human patient who received an intestinal transplant, so some T cells may come from the graft donor. The sample here was ileum tissue, taken around 190 days after intestinal transplant. The genes are TRBV29-1 and TRBJ1-1; D possibly corresponds to TRBD1 (6 bases). The DNA of the CDR3 is TGCAGCGTCGCCACAGGGTTCACTGAAGCTTTCTTT. Protein sequence: CSVATGFTEAFF.